This TCR beta chain was sequenced during a study of post-analysis software for immune sequencing data. Whole-study results and caveats: The normalized Chao1 diversity of multiple sclerosis patients was significantly lower than that of controls.

The TCR beta cDNA libraries carried unique molecular identifiers. Starting from about 1 to 10 million T cells, the study yielded 460,000 or so cDNA molecules. TCRdb used MiXCR to reprocess the PCR reads, holding one entry per CDR3 protein. The sample lists hundreds of thousands of distinct CDR3 sequences, about 40% occurring once. This clonotype was counted between two and nine times. The antigen remains unidentified. This receptor was obtained from a girl aged 10 to 17 with multiple sclerosis. Material for sequencing was blood.

The CDR3: CASRDSGNNEQFF. In DNA, the CDR3 is TGTGCCAGCAGGGATAGCGGGAACAATGAGCAGTTCTTC. V and J are TRBV6-4 and TRBJ2-1, with 8 bases identical to TRBD2. J lost 5 bases, V lost 6 bases, and 3 bases had no gene match. The CDR3 is 13 amino acids. From germline, CDR1 is MRHNA and CDR2 SNTAGT.